This TCR beta chain derives from a study of OX40 agonist ivuxolimab in advanced cancers. Study at large: Patients receiving dose escalation had hepatocellular carcinoma, melanoma, renal cell or head and neck cancer. Study observations and caveats: Averaging showed that CD8+ T cells had more expanded clones than CD4+ did. Several nonresponders also turned out to have low normalized T-cell clonal expansion.

Some clones are missing from TCRdb's copy, which holds only in-frame ones; the method was immunoSEQ multiplex PCR. The data hold about 58,000 clones, with 80% to 90% observed a single time. Turning to this clone: As yet, its antigen is unknown.

The investigators sampled blood at baseline, at cycle 4 day 1, and at cycle 7 day 1. The V gene's germline CDR1 is SGHNT and CDR2 YENEEA. Trimming took off 3 bases at V and 4 bases at J, with 13 bases between the two ends. This CDR3 is built from 15 residues. The chain links TRBV11-3 to TRBJ1-5; D gene ambiguous. The source was CD4+ or CD8+ T cells sorted from blood, collected in a trial of the OX40 agonist ivuxolimab. The receptor was isolated from an adult with an advanced solid tumor such as melanoma, head and neck, liver or kidney cancer. CDR3 sequence: CASSFRYHGNQPQHF. The DNA of the CDR3 is TGTGCCAGCAGCTTTCGATATCATGGAAATCAGCCCCAGCATTTT.